A selection of T cell receptor beta chains follows, all from one sample in a study of regulatory T cells in long-lasting Graves disease. Via MiXCR, TCRdb re-called the multiplex PCR reads, giving one row per CDR3 protein. The sample holds roughly 450,000 distinct CDR3 sequences, around 21% seen once. This sample comprised peripheral blood mononuclear cells (PBMCs), obtained when the disease was refractory, from a patient treated with antithyroid drugs. All receptors come from a female donor with Graves disease. CDR3s include the opening cysteine and the closing phenylalanine or tryptophan. The D gene is left open where the match is weak. The size entry is marked missing in some rows and otherwise reads once, few, many or a size class.

j_gene: TRBJ2-2; len: 14; abundance: many; d_gene: -; v_gene: TRBV24-1; CDR3aa: CATSDPFDTGELFF; CDR3nt: TGTGCCACCAGTGATCCGTTTGACACCGGGGAGCTGTTTTTT
j_gene: TRBJ2-2; len: 14; abundance: many; d_gene: -; v_gene: TRBV2; CDR3aa: CASSEAGITGELFF; CDR3nt: TGTGCCAGCAGTGAAGCAGGCATCACCGGGGAGCTGTTTTTT
j_gene: TRBJ2-7; len: 20; abundance: -; d_gene: TRBD2; v_gene: TRBV6-1; CDR3aa: CASSEDSASGRHVPHYEQYF; CDR3nt: TGTGCCAGCAGTGAAGACTCGGCTAGCGGGAGGCACGTACCACACTACGAGCAGTACTTC
j_gene: TRBJ2-5; len: 14; abundance: many; d_gene: -; v_gene: TRBV6-1; CDR3aa: CASRTGFNEETQYF; CDR3nt: TGTGCCAGCAGAACAGGGTTTAATGAGGAGACCCAGTACTTC
j_gene: TRBJ2-2; len: 12; abundance: many; d_gene: -; v_gene: TRBV12-5; CDR3aa: CASATASGELFF; CDR3nt: TGTGCTAGTGCCACGGCATCCGGGGAGCTGTTTTTT
j_gene: TRBJ2-7; len: 14; abundance: once; d_gene: -; v_gene: TRBV11-1; CDR3aa: CASSLTNPSYEQYF; CDR3nt: TGTGCCAGCAGCTTAACAAATCCTTCCTACGAGCAGTACTTC
j_gene: TRBJ1-2; len: 15; abundance: many; d_gene: -; v_gene: TRBV6-2/TRBV6-3; CDR3aa: CASRLSIGRFGGYTF; CDR3nt: TGTGCCAGCAGACTCTCGATAGGACGGTTTGGTGGCTACACCTTC
j_gene: TRBJ2-7; len: 14; abundance: many; d_gene: TRBD1; v_gene: TRBV2; CDR3aa: CASTPTGAPYEQYF; CDR3nt: TGTGCCAGCACCCCAACAGGGGCCCCCTACGAGCAGTACTTC
j_gene: TRBJ2-3; len: 12; abundance: -; d_gene: TRBD2; v_gene: TRBV10-3; CDR3aa: CAISGRADTQYF; CDR3nt: TGTGCCATCAGCGGGAGGGCAGATACGCAGTATTTT
j_gene: TRBJ1-5; len: 15; abundance: few; d_gene: -; v_gene: TRBV19; CDR3aa: CASSMRREGDQPQHF; CDR3nt: TGTGCCAGTAGTATGCGACGAGAAGGTGATCAGCCCCAGCATTTT
j_gene: TRBJ1-3; len: 13; abundance: -; d_gene: -; v_gene: TRBV27; CDR3aa: CASSLSAGNTIYF; CDR3nt: TGTGCCAGCAGTTTATCGGCTGGAAACACCATATATTTT
j_gene: TRBJ2-2; len: 14; abundance: many; d_gene: -; v_gene: TRBV29-1; CDR3aa: CSVGTVANTGELFF; CDR3nt: TGCAGCGTGGGGACGGTAGCGAACACCGGGGAGCTGTTTTTT
j_gene: TRBJ1-2; len: 13; abundance: many; d_gene: -; v_gene: TRBV28; CDR3aa: CASSFLGAGGYTF; CDR3nt: TGTGCCAGCAGTTTCTTGGGGGCGGGTGGCTACACCTTC
j_gene: TRBJ2-1; len: 16; abundance: few; d_gene: TRBD2; v_gene: TRBV27; CDR3aa: CASSRWGLAGGPEQFF; CDR3nt: TGTGCCAGCAGTCGCTGGGGACTAGCGGGAGGGCCTGAGCAGTTCTTC
j_gene: TRBJ2-1; len: 16; abundance: once; d_gene: TRBD2; v_gene: TRBV9; CDR3aa: CASSAQPGLASDEQFF; CDR3nt: TGTGCCAGCAGCGCACAACCGGGACTAGCGTCCGATGAGCAGTTCTTC
j_gene: TRBJ2-5; len: 13; abundance: -; d_gene: -; v_gene: TRBV11-2; CDR3aa: CASSVGSQEAQYF; CDR3nt: TGTGCCAGCAGCGTGGGGAGTCAGGAGGCCCAGTACTTC
j_gene: TRBJ2-7; len: 13; abundance: few; d_gene: -; v_gene: TRBV15; CDR3aa: CATSAAKLGEQYF; CDR3nt: TGTGCCACCAGCGCTGCTAAACTTGGCGAGCAGTACTTC
j_gene: TRBJ2-7; len: 13; abundance: many; d_gene: TRBD2; v_gene: TRBV6-1; CDR3aa: CATSGRPEREQYF; CDR3nt: TGTGCCACAAGCGGGAGGCCCGAGAGAGAGCAGTACTTC
j_gene: TRBJ1-5; len: 14; abundance: many; d_gene: -; v_gene: TRBV2; CDR3aa: CASSERDSNQPQHF; CDR3nt: TGTGCCAGCAGTGAAAGGGACAGCAATCAGCCCCAGCATTTT
j_gene: TRBJ2-7; len: 12; abundance: many; d_gene: TRBD2; v_gene: TRBV20-1; CDR3aa: CSAAGDVYEQYF; CDR3nt: TGCAGTGCAGCGGGAGATGTTTACGAGCAGTACTTC
j_gene: TRBJ1-3; len: 15; abundance: -; d_gene: -; v_gene: TRBV6-1; CDR3aa: CASSQTVYSGNTIYF; CDR3nt: TGTGCCAGCAGCCAAACAGTCTACTCTGGAAACACCATATATTTT
j_gene: TRBJ2-1; len: 19; abundance: -; d_gene: -; v_gene: TRBV5-1; CDR3aa: CASSLDGIMEGTRYNEQFF; CDR3nt: TGCGCCAGCAGCTTGGATGGTATTATGGAAGGGACGAGGTACAATGAGCAGTTCTTC
j_gene: TRBJ1-5; len: 15; abundance: few; d_gene: -; v_gene: TRBV30; CDR3aa: CAWSDDYWGNQPQHF; CDR3nt: TGTGCCTGGAGTGACGACTATTGGGGCAATCAGCCCCAGCATTTT
j_gene: TRBJ1-2; len: 15; abundance: many; d_gene: -; v_gene: TRBV27; CDR3aa: CASSLAGQLHGGYTF; CDR3nt: TGTGCCAGCAGTTTAGCTGGACAGCTACACGGAGGCTACACCTTC
j_gene: TRBJ2-7; len: 15; abundance: many; d_gene: TRBD2; v_gene: TRBV18; CDR3aa: CASSLSTSGSSEQYF; CDR3nt: TGTGCCAGCTCACTTTCGACTAGCGGGTCCTCCGAGCAGTACTTC
j_gene: TRBJ2-5; len: 13; abundance: -; d_gene: -; v_gene: TRBV9; CDR3aa: CASSVDAEETQYF; CDR3nt: TGTGCCAGCAGCGTAGATGCGGAGGAGACCCAGTACTTC
j_gene: TRBJ1-5; len: 12; abundance: -; d_gene: -; v_gene: TRBV6-1; CDR3aa: CASGEGGQPQHF; CDR3nt: TGTGCCAGTGGCGAGGGGGGTCAGCCCCAGCATTTT
j_gene: TRBJ1-5; len: 15; abundance: many; d_gene: -; v_gene: TRBV28; CDR3aa: CASSSGEYSNQPQHF; CDR3nt: TGTGCCAGCAGTTCAGGGGAGTATAGCAATCAGCCCCAGCATTTT
j_gene: TRBJ2-7; len: 14; abundance: many; d_gene: -; v_gene: TRBV5-5; CDR3aa: CASSLWRDSYEQYF; CDR3nt: TGTGCCAGCAGCCTTTGGAGGGATTCCTACGAGCAGTACTTC
j_gene: TRBJ2-5; len: 15; abundance: many; d_gene: -; v_gene: TRBV2; CDR3aa: CASSHSTGEGETQYF; CDR3nt: TGTGCCAGCAGTCACTCGACAGGGGAGGGCGAGACCCAGTACTTC
j_gene: TRBJ2-2; len: 14; abundance: -; d_gene: -; v_gene: TRBV5-1; CDR3aa: CASGAEANTGELFF; CDR3nt: TGCGCTAGCGGTGCGGAGGCGAACACCGGGGAGCTGTTTTTT
j_gene: TRBJ2-2; len: 16; abundance: many; d_gene: TRBD1; v_gene: TRBV28; CDR3aa: CASSVTGQGPTGELFF; CDR3nt: TGTGCCAGCAGCGTTACGGGACAGGGTCCCACCGGGGAGCTGTTTTTT
j_gene: TRBJ2-7; len: 16; abundance: -; d_gene: TRBD2; v_gene: TRBV28; CDR3aa: CASSPSSGPPLYEQYF; CDR3nt: TGTGCCAGCAGCCCTTCTAGCGGACCCCCCCTCTACGAGCAGTACTTC
j_gene: TRBJ1-6; len: 15; abundance: few; d_gene: -; v_gene: TRBV25-1; CDR3aa: CASSGDLGRNSPLHF; CDR3nt: TGTGCCAGCAGTGGTGATCTAGGGAGGAATTCACCCCTCCACTTT
j_gene: TRBJ2-5; len: 15; abundance: many; d_gene: -; v_gene: TRBV24-1; CDR3aa: CATSDRTRTQETQYF; CDR3nt: TGTGCCACCAGTGATCGGACAAGAACCCAAGAGACCCAGTACTTC
j_gene: TRBJ1-2; len: 14; abundance: few; d_gene: -; v_gene: TRBV19; CDR3aa: CASSISGRQHGYTF; CDR3nt: TGTGCCAGTAGTATCTCCGGGCGCCAGCATGGCTACACCTTC
j_gene: TRBJ1-3; len: 13; abundance: -; d_gene: -; v_gene: TRBV27; CDR3aa: CASSDGPGNTIYF; CDR3nt: TGTGCCAGCAGTGACGGACCTGGAAACACCATATATTTT
j_gene: TRBJ1-1; len: 13; abundance: many; d_gene: -; v_gene: TRBV28; CDR3aa: CASSPQGVTEAFF; CDR3nt: TGTGCCAGCAGTCCTCAGGGCGTCACTGAAGCTTTCTTT
j_gene: TRBJ1-1; len: 14; abundance: -; d_gene: TRBD1; v_gene: TRBV5-6; CDR3aa: CASRRGQGGTEAFF; CDR3nt: TGTGCCAGCAGGCGGGGACAGGGAGGAACTGAAGCTTTCTTT
j_gene: TRBJ1-1; len: 14; abundance: -; d_gene: -; v_gene: TRBV5-1; CDR3aa: CASRGDGGGTEAFF; CDR3nt: TGCGCCAGCAGGGGCGACGGGGGGGGTACTGAAGCTTTCTTT
j_gene: TRBJ2-2; len: 18; abundance: few; d_gene: TRBD1; v_gene: TRBV12-5; CDR3aa: CASGLVLVGQENTGELFF; CDR3nt: TGTGCTAGTGGTTTGGTATTAGTCGGACAGGAGAACACCGGGGAGCTGTTTTTT
j_gene: TRBJ1-5; len: 15; abundance: few; d_gene: -; v_gene: TRBV15; CDR3aa: CATSRDRAANQPQHF; CDR3nt: TGTGCCACCAGCAGAGATCGGGCAGCTAATCAGCCCCAGCATTTT
j_gene: TRBJ1-5; len: 17; abundance: -; d_gene: TRBD1; v_gene: TRBV7-2; CDR3aa: CASSLPAGGQGGKPQHF; CDR3nt: TGTGCCAGCAGCTTACCAGCAGGGGGACAGGGGGGGAAGCCCCAGCATTTT
j_gene: TRBJ2-3; len: 13; abundance: few; d_gene: TRBD2; v_gene: TRBV7-6; CDR3aa: CASRAGGADTQYF; CDR3nt: TGTGCCAGCAGAGCGGGAGGGGCAGATACGCAGTATTTT
j_gene: TRBJ2-6; len: 14; abundance: few; d_gene: TRBD1; v_gene: TRBV2; CDR3aa: CASTGGSGANVLTF; CDR3nt: TGTGCCAGCACAGGGGGCTCTGGGGCCAACGTCCTGACTTTC
j_gene: TRBJ2-1; len: 16; abundance: few; d_gene: TRBD1; v_gene: TRBV3-1; CDR3aa: CASSQVGQGAVNEQFF; CDR3nt: TGTGCCAGCAGCCAAGTCGGACAGGGGGCGGTTAATGAGCAGTTCTTC
j_gene: TRBJ1-5; len: 17; abundance: -; d_gene: -; v_gene: TRBV19; CDR3aa: CASSIPSGLGSNQPQHF; CDR3nt: TGTGCCAGTAGTATCCCATCCGGGTTGGGGAGCAATCAGCCCCAGCATTTT
j_gene: TRBJ1-2; len: 11; abundance: few; d_gene: TRBD1; v_gene: TRBV19; CDR3aa: CASSMGTERIF; CDR3nt: TGTGCCAGTAGTATGGGGACAGAGAGGATCTTC
j_gene: TRBJ1-2; len: 14; abundance: many; d_gene: -; v_gene: TRBV20-1; CDR3aa: CSARDGGAGYGYTF; CDR3nt: TGCAGTGCTAGAGATGGGGGGGCAGGGTATGGCTACACCTTC
j_gene: TRBJ1-1; len: 15; abundance: -; d_gene: TRBD1; v_gene: TRBV7-9; CDR3aa: CASSGTGQMNTEAFF; CDR3nt: TGTGCCAGCAGCGGGACAGGGCAAATGAACACTGAAGCTTTCTTT
j_gene: TRBJ2-1; len: 14; abundance: -; d_gene: -; v_gene: TRBV12-3/TRBV12-4; CDR3aa: CASSLDRAGNEQFF; CDR3nt: TGTGCCAGCAGTTTAGACAGGGCCGGCAATGAGCAGTTCTTC